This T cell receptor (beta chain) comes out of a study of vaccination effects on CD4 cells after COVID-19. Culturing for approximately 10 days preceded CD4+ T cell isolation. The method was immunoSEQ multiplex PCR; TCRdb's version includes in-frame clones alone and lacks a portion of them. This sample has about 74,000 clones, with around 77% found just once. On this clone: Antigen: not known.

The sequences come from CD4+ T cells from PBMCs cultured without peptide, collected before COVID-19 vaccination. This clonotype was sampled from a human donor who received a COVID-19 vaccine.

The CDR3 nucleotides read TGTGCCAGCAGCCAAGCTCGGGACGCTCCTCTTGATGAGCAGTTCTTC. Translation: CASSQARDAPLDEQFF. V is TRBV3-1 (or the pseudogene TRBV3-2) and J is TRBJ2-1, with D possibly being TRBD1 or TRBD2 (5 bases each). The CDR3 is 16 residues long. V lost 1 base to trimming and J lost 8 bases, with 18 bases between them. In germline, CDR1 is LGHDT, CDR2 YNNKEL (reference sequence).